The clone carrying this T cell receptor beta chain appeared a few times. The record originates from a study of blood T cell repertoires in COVID-19. This CDR3 is built from 15 residues. Trimming removed 4 bases at V and 5 bases at J, with 15 bases between. Germline values: CDR1 SNHLY, CDR2 FYNNEI. Data came from immunoSEQ multiplex PCR; TCRdb stores just in-frame clones and leaves some out. The sample consists of 200,000 to 300,000 clones, roughly 86% of them appearing once. V and J are TRBV2 and TRBJ2-1, with a tentative D call TRBD2 (6 bases). This TCR was sampled from a woman under 30 who had recovered from COVID-19. The sample consisted of PBMCs or T cells enriched from blood (not recorded which). DNA for the CDR3: TGTGCCAGCAGTGCTTGGGGCGGGATAAACAATGAGCAGTTCTTC. Translating it yields CASSAWGGINNEQFF. Filled out from reference TRBV2 and TRBJ2-1, the complete variable domain reads EPEVTQTPSHQVTQMGQEVILRCVPISNHLYFYWYRQILGQKVEFLVSFYNNEISEKSEIFDDQFSVERPDGSNFTLKIRSTKLEDSAMYFCASSAWGGINNEQFFGPGTRLTVL.